These 9 T cell receptor beta chains share one sample of origin, sequenced in a study of blood T cell repertoires in COVID-19. Sequencing was performed with immunoSEQ multiplex PCR; in TCRdb, only in-frame clones are kept and a portion is missing. This table has roughly 30,000 clones, roughly 93% appearing once. The source material was peripheral blood. The receptors shown here come from a human donor in a cohort sampled during active COVID-19.

The CDR3 region is CASRGTGKETQYF. In nucleotides, the CDR3 is TGCGCCAGCAGAGGGACAGGGAAAGAGACCCAGTACTTC. The chain has TRBV5-1 and TRBJ2-5; 9 bases agree with TRBD1. The trim removed 5 bases at V and 3 bases at J, leaving 2 bases unmatched. The CDR3 runs 13 residues. The germline V gene has CDR1 SGHRS and CDR2 YFSETQ.

This clone was found once. The rearrangement uses TRBV7-9 and TRBJ1-1; the match to TRBD1 covers 10 bases. V was clipped by 5 bases and J by 5 bases; unmatched bases: 8. The CDR3 totals 15 residues. CDR1 is SEHNR, CDR2 FQNEAQ, per germline (reference sequence). The CDR3 here is CASSRWTGGVTEAFF. DNA of the CDR3: TGTGCCAGCAGCCGTTGGACAGGGGGGGTTACTGAAGCTTTCTTT.

The rearrangement joins TRBV7-7 to TRBJ2-5; 12 nucleotides agree with TRBD2. Germline loops: CDR1 SSHAT, CDR2 FNYEAQ (reference sequence). This CDR3 has 18 amino acids. Losses at the gene ends were 5 bases for V and 5 bases for J; bases not matched to a gene: 15. The CDR3 is CASSPGLAGKRGRETQYF. The CDR3 nucleotides are TGTGCCAGCAGCCCCGGACTAGCGGGGAAACGGGGTCGGGAGACCCAGTACTTC.

The chain has TRBV2 and TRBJ1-4; no clear D. V lost 5 bases to trimming and J lost 5 bases, with 12 bases between them. This CDR3 is 14 amino acids long. Germline values: CDR1 SNHLY, CDR2 FYNNEI. CDR3: CASSREGNNEKLFF. The CDR3 DNA sequence: TGTGCCAGCAGTCGGGAGGGAAACAATGAAAAACTGTTTTTT.

The chain employs TRBV5-1 and TRBJ2-2; TRBD2 matches at 13 bases. The CDR3 spans 17 residues. V shed 4 bases, J shed 4 bases, and the junction held 7 bases outside the gene matches. Germline loops: CDR1 SGHRS, CDR2 YFSETQ. As DNA, the CDR3 is TGCGCCAGCAGCGAGGGGACTAGCGGGATATTCACCGGGGAGCTGTTTTTT. It specifies CASSEGTSGIFTGELFF.

The chain is built from TRBV3-1 (or the pseudogene TRBV3-2) and TRBJ2-3; TRBD2 aligns across 8 bases. Losses at the gene ends were 10 bases for V and 0 bases for J; bases not matched to a gene: 12. The CDR3 totals 16 residues. Germline CDR1 is LGHDT and CDR2 is YNNKEL (reference sequence). The CDR3 here is CATHPGPGGSTDTQYF. For the CDR3, the DNA is TGTGCCACCCACCCGGGTCCGGGGGGGAGCACAGATACGCAGTATTTT.

This chain connects TRBV4-1 to TRBJ2-3; 7 bases fit TRBD1. The trim removed 3 bases at V and 0 bases at J, leaving 12 bases unmatched. CDR1 and CDR2 (germline): MGHRA, YSYEKL. This CDR3 comprises 18 residues. As DNA, the CDR3 is TGCGCCAGCAGCCATTATCTTGCCGGGACAGCTAGCACAGATACGCAGTATTTT. Its translation: CASSHYLAGTASTDTQYF.

V and J are TRBV3-1 (or the pseudogene TRBV3-2) and TRBJ1-2, with TRBD1 identical over 7 bases. This CDR3 is built from 19 residues. With V trimmed by 1 base and J by 0 bases, 14 bases remained unmatched. Germline V CDR1 and CDR2: LGHDT, YNNKEL (reference sequence). CDR3: CASSQVTLIWDRSNYGYTF. The CDR3, as DNA: TGTGCCAGCAGCCAAGTTACTTTAATCTGGGACAGATCTAACTATGGCTACACCTTC.

The chain combines TRBV3-1 (or the pseudogene TRBV3-2) with TRBJ2-3, with 9 bases that match TRBD2. The CDR3 runs to 16 residues. V lost 4 bases to trimming and J lost 2 bases; unmatched junction nucleotides: 7. In germline, CDR1 is LGHDT, CDR2 YNNKEL (reference sequence). The DNA for the CDR3 is TGTGCCAGCAGCCTCTGGGTAGCGGGAGACACAGATACGCAGTATTTT. Translated: CASSLWVAGDTDTQYF.